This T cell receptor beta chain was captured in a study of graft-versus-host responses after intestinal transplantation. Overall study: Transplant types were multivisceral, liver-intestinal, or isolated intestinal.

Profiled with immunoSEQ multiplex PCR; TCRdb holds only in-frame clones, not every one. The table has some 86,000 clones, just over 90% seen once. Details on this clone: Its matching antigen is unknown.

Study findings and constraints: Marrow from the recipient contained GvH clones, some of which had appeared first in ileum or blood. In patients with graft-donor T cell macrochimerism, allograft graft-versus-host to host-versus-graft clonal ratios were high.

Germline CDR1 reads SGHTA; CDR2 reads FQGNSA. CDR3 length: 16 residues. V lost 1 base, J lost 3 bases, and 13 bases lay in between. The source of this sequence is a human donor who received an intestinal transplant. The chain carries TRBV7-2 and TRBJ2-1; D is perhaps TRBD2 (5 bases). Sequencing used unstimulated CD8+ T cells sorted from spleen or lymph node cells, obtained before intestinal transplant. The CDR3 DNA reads TGTGCCAGCAGCTTAGATGAGGGAGAGGGCTACAATGAGCAGTTCTTC. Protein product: CASSLDEGEGYNEQFF.